This T cell receptor (beta chain) was identified during a study of cytomegalovirus exposure and HLA in healthy donors. Study-level background: Ancestry clustering placed 70% to 90% of several hundred genotyped donors in the Caucasian-associated cluster. The study's findings and limits: In a later analysis, 17,000 or so TCR beta sequences were associated with HLA alleles at 0.05 false discovery rate.

The study ran its PCR with 60 Vbeta and 13 Jbeta primers. TCRdb's copy holds only in-frame clones and misses some; the assay was immunoSEQ multiplex PCR. Of roughly 100,000 clones listed, more than 60% are singletons. Germline V gives CDR1 SGHTA, CDR2 FQGTGA. The CDR3 is 13 amino acids. The V end lost 0 bases, the J end lost 3 bases, and 6 bases lay between the germline ends. This clone was seen a single time. Its specificity is unknown. The receptor's source is a woman aged 40-49 years in good health and CMV-seropositive. The sample was PBMCs. The chain carries TRBV7-3 and TRBJ2-7; D might be TRBD2 (6 bases). The CDR3 loop reads CASSLTGGYEQYF. The CDR3 coding sequence is TGTGCCAGCAGCTTAACGGGGGGCTACGAGCAGTACTTC.